These 24 T cell receptor beta chains were all obtained from the same sample, sequenced in a study of blood T cell repertoires in COVID-19. The data were produced by immunoSEQ multiplex PCR, yet TCRdb's version contains in-frame clones alone and is incomplete. The sample includes some 97,000 clones, approximately 86% of them seen just once. The specimen was peripheral blood. All receptors derive from an older woman with acute or convalescent COVID-19.

This chain connects TRBV19 to TRBJ2-1; the match to TRBD1 covers 8 bases. Looked up from germline, CDR1 is LNHDA and CDR2 is SQIVND (reference sequence). The ends lost 1 base at V and 9 bases at J; junction bases unmatched: 2. This CDR3 comprises 13 residues. The CDR3 DNA reads as TGTGCCAGTAGTATAGGAACAGGGGGTGAGCAGTTCTTC. This codes for CASSIGTGGEQFF.

V usage is TRBV6-1 and J usage is TRBJ1-2; D unresolved. The CDR3 length is 16 residues. With 3 bases removed from V and 2 bases from J, the gap between germline ends came to 16 bases. Germline V gives CDR1 MNHNS, CDR2 SASEGT. In DNA, the CDR3 is TGTGCCAGCAGTGATTCGAAACAGCCCAGGAACTATGGCTACACCTTC. It specifies CASSDSKQPRNYGYTF.

A remark on this clone: The junction departs from the called germline gene at one end, perhaps through a read error. The CDR3 spells CASSFTAGNEQFF. The CDR3 nucleotides are TGTGCTAGCAGCTTTACAGCGGGAAATGAGCAGTTCTTC. J is TRBJ2-1 and V is TRBV7-7; 7 bases align to TRBD2. The CDR3 spans 13 residues. Germline CDR1 reads SSHAT; CDR2 reads FNYEAQ (reference sequence).

The chain joins TRBV11-2 to TRBJ1-5; unclear D gene. The CDR3 has 14 amino acids. Between the trimmed V and J ends, which lost 6 bases and 0 bases, there was a span of 9 bases. Germline values: CDR1 SGHAT, CDR2 FQNNGV. This CDR3 is CASSPTGSNQPQHF. The CDR3, as DNA: TGTGCCAGCAGTCCGACGGGTAGCAATCAGCCCCAGCATTTT.

The chain employs TRBV10-1 and TRBJ2-2, with TRBD1 as a possible D gene (6 bases). Germline V lookup: CDR1 WNHNN, CDR2 SYGVQD (reference sequence). V was clipped by 3 bases and J by 4 bases, with 12 bases between them. The CDR3 has 15 residues. The chain's CDR3 is CASSDPGTPTGELFF. The CDR3 DNA reads as TGCGCCAGCAGTGACCCCGGGACACCCACCGGGGAGCTGTTTTTT.

The DNA for the CDR3 is TGTGCCAGCAGTTTACGGAGGGAGGGGGCCTACAATGAGCAGTTCTTC. Its protein product is CASSLRREGAYNEQFF. V usage is TRBV6-5 and J usage is TRBJ2-1; TRBD2 is a possible D gene (7 bases). CDR1 is MNHEY, CDR2 SVGAGI, per germline. Trimming stripped 4 bases from V and 2 bases from J, with 15 bases between. This CDR3 comprises 16 residues.

The gene calls are TRBV4-1 and TRBJ2-1; perhaps TRBD2 as D (6 bases). V lost 0 bases, J lost 5 bases, and 14 bases lay in between. The CDR3 spans 16 residues. Germline CDR1 is MGHRA and CDR2 is YSYEKL. For the CDR3, the DNA is TGCGCCAGCAGCCAAGAGGGAGCGGGCCAAAACAATGAGCAGTTCTTC. This gives the protein CASSQEGAGQNNEQFF.

The chain joins TRBV7-2 to TRBJ1-1; possible D gene TRBD1, 6 bases. The CDR3 has 18 residues. V lost 5 bases to trimming and J lost 0 bases, with 22 bases between them. Germline V gene data show CDR1 as SGHTA and CDR2 as FQGNSA. CDR3 nucleotides: TGTGCCAGCAGCCCCAAACCACCGGGACACTCAATGAACACTGAAGCTTTCTTT. Translated, it gives CASSPKPPGHSMNTEAFF.

V is TRBV6-5 and J is TRBJ1-1; D gene uncertain. V gave up 6 bases and J gave up 5 bases, with 10 bases separating them. Germline V gene lookup returns CDR1 MNHEY and CDR2 SVGAGI. This CDR3 is built from 12 residues. This CDR3 is CASSSTGTEAFF. The CDR3 nucleotides are TGTGCCAGCAGCTCGACGGGTACTGAAGCTTTCTTT.

The chain employs TRBV14 and TRBJ2-2, with a possible D match to TRBD1 (6 bases). Germline values: CDR1 SGHDN, CDR2 FVKESK. The CDR3 extends over 14 amino acids. V was clipped by 0 bases and J by 4 bases, with 6 bases between them. The CDR3 region has the DNA TGTGCCAGCAGCCAAGACAGGGGCACCGGGGAGCTGTTTTTT. Translation gives CASSQDRGTGELFF.

The rearrangement joins TRBV30 to TRBJ2-1; 13 bases agree with TRBD2. CDR1 is GTSNPN, CDR2 SVGIG, per germline (reference sequence). V was clipped by 2 bases and J by 5 bases; unmatched bases: 9. This CDR3 region has 17 residues. The CDR3, as DNA: TGTGCCTGGAGTACCACCGGGACTAGCGGGATAAACAATGAGCAGTTCTTC. Translation gives CAWSTTGTSGINNEQFF.

The chain uses TRBV7-9 and TRBJ1-5; maybe TRBD1 (6 bases). Germline lookup yields CDR1 SEHNR and CDR2 FQNEAQ (reference sequence). There are 14 residues in the CDR3. Trimming left V 5 bases short and J 5 bases short, with 13 bases between. CDR3 region: CASSPQGVDQPQHF. Here the CDR3 DNA reads TGTGCCAGCAGCCCACAGGGAGTCGATCAGCCCCAGCATTTT. Looking up the rest from reference TRBV7-9 and TRBJ1-5 gives the full variable domain: DTGVSQNPRHKITKRGQNVTFRCDPISEHNRLYWYRQTLGQGPEFLTYFQNEAQLEKSRLLSDRFSAERPKGSFSTLEIQRTEQGDSAMYLCASSPQGVDQPQHFGDGTRLSIL.

The chain joins TRBV5-8 to TRBJ2-7; 9 positions match TRBD1. This CDR3 region has 15 residues. J lost 3 bases, V lost 3 bases, and 7 bases had no gene match. Germline loops: CDR1 SGHTS, CDR2 YDEGEE. The CDR3: CASSSPRQGVYEQYF. The CDR3 DNA reads as TGTGCCAGCAGCTCGCCCAGACAGGGGGTCTACGAGCAGTACTTC. The variable domain in full, with the rest retrieved from reference TRBV5-8 and TRBJ2-7, is EAGVTQSPTHLIKTRGQQATLRCSPISGHTSVYWYQQALGLGLQFLLWYDEGEERNRGNFPPRFSGRQFPNYSSELNVNALELEDSALYLCASSSPRQGVYEQYFGPGTRLTVT.

This chain joins TRBV7-8 and TRBJ2-4; 9 bases line up with TRBD2. The V gene end was trimmed by 1 base and the J gene end by 7 bases; junction bases not matched to a gene: 5. The CDR3 consists of 15 residues. The germline V gene has CDR1 SGHVS and CDR2 FQNEAQ. The CDR3 is CASSLDVAGENIQYF. For the CDR3, the DNA is TGTGCCAGCAGCTTAGACGTAGCGGGAGAGAACATTCAGTACTTC.

This chain joins TRBV20-1 and TRBJ1-2; TRBD1 is a possible D gene (5 bases). This CDR3 contains 12 residues. With 3 bases removed from V and 8 bases from J, the gap between germline ends came to 13 bases. Germline V CDR1 and CDR2: DFQATT, SNEGSKA (reference sequence). The CDR3 is CSASLGVQGYTF. For the CDR3, the DNA is TGCAGTGCTAGTTTAGGGGTACAGGGCTACACCTTC.

CDR3 loop: CASSYSLGGTQYF. CDR3 DNA sequence: TGTGCCAGCAGTTACTCCCTCGGGGGGACCCAGTACTTC. The rearrangement links TRBV6-5 to TRBJ2-5; D perhaps matches TRBD2 (6 bases). The CDR3 covers 13 residues. Trimming left V 0 bases short and J 7 bases short, with 9 bases between. Germline assignment: CDR1 MNHEY and CDR2 SVGAGI.

V usage is TRBV11-2 and J usage is TRBJ2-2, with 9 bases matching TRBD2. Germline V gene data show CDR1 as SGHAT and CDR2 as FQNNGV. This CDR3 region has 15 residues. Trimming removed 3 bases from V and 3 bases from J; junction bases left unmatched: 2. This chain's CDR3 is CASSFGTSYTGELFF. The CDR3 nucleotides read TGTGCCAGCAGCTTTGGGACTAGCTACACCGGGGAGCTGTTTTTT.

The J gene is TRBJ2-1, the V gene TRBV9; 7 bases map to TRBD1. In germline, CDR1 is SGDLS, CDR2 YYNGEE. V lost 0 bases to trimming and J lost 5 bases; unmatched junction nucleotides: 5. The CDR3 contains 15 residues. DNA for the CDR3: TGTGCCAGCAGCGTAGCGGGACAGCCCAACAATGAGCAGTTCTTC. Residues: CASSVAGQPNNEQFF.

The J gene is TRBJ1-2, the V gene TRBV21-1; the table's D call, TRBD1, was not checked against the DNA. TRBV21-1 is designated a pseudogene. The CDR3 is 17 residues long. The CDR3 protein is CASSKGSGGQGRDGYTF. The CDR3 DNA reads TGTGCCAGCAGCAAAGGCTCCGGGGGACAGGGGAGGGATGGCTACACCTTC.

This chain's CDR3 is CASSRGQGFGGELFF. DNA of the CDR3: TGCGCCAGCAGCCGGGGACAGGGGTTCGGCGGGGAGCTGTTTTTT. This chain links TRBV5-1 with TRBJ2-2; 10 nucleotides agree with TRBD1. V lost 4 bases and J lost 7; bases outside the gene matches: 7. The CDR3 length is 15 residues. CDR1 SGHRS and CDR2 YFSETQ come from the germline V gene.

This clone was counted between two and nine times. The gene calls are TRBV9 and TRBJ2-7; D is ambiguous. Trimming shortened V by 0 bases and J by 0 bases, and 10 bases separated the two germline ends. The germline V gene encodes CDR1 SGDLS and CDR2 YYNGEE. The CDR3 is 15 residues long. In DNA form, the CDR3 reads TGTGCCAGCAGCGTAGACTGGAGCAGCTCCTACGAGCAGTACTTC. This encodes CASSVDWSSSYEQYF.

About this clone: This specimen includes other DNA sequences encoding the same CDR3. The chain uses TRBV5-1 and TRBJ2-5; TRBD1 might be the D (6 bases). V was cut by 2 bases and J by 5 bases, with 10 bases left in between. This CDR3 is built from 13 residues. The germline V gene has CDR1 SGHRS and CDR2 YFSETQ. CDR3 residues: CASSLTGGETQYF. The CDR3 nucleotides read TGCGCCAGCAGCTTAACTGGGGGCGAGACCCAGTACTTC.

The gene calls are TRBV6-5 and TRBJ2-2; D is possibly TRBD2 (6 bases). This CDR3 comprises 13 residues. The V gene lost 7 bases and the J gene lost 5 bases, with 11 bases spanning the gap. Germline values: CDR1 MNHEY, CDR2 SVGAGI. Here the CDR3 reads CASKLGGTGELFF. The DNA for the CDR3 is TGTGCCAGCAAGCTAGGAGGGACCGGGGAGCTGTTTTTT.

This chain joins TRBV11-2 and TRBJ1-1; D gene uncertain. Trimming removed 7 bases from V and 5 bases from J, with 17 bases in between. CDR3 length: 14 amino acids. Per germline, CDR1 SGHAT and CDR2 FQNNGV. CDR3 protein: CASIPGEVETEAFF. Here the CDR3 DNA reads TGTGCCAGCATCCCTGGAGAGGTGGAGACTGAAGCTTTCTTT.